A single sample is the source of the 8 T cell receptor beta chains below, sequenced in a study of cytomegalovirus exposure and HLA in healthy donors. Researchers ran the PCR with 60 Vbeta and 13 Jbeta primers. The assay was immunoSEQ multiplex PCR, and TCRdb's table has in-frame clones only and misses some. Of under 140,000 clones in the sample, approximately 86% are singletons; the top ten hold less than 2%. Source material: PBMCs. Receptor source: a man aged 40-55 years in good health and CMV-seronegative.

Written as DNA, the CDR3 is TGTGCCAGCAGTCCAATTGTGCGGGGGTGGACCGCCACAGATACGCAGTATTTT. It yields the protein CASSPIVRGWTATDTQYF. The rearrangement joins TRBV27 to TRBJ2-3; 7 positions match TRBD2. This CDR3 is built from 18 residues. Germline CDR1 and CDR2: MNHEY and SMNVEV (reference sequence). With 5 bases clipped from V and 2 bases from J, the junction kept 16 bases outside the gene matches.

This chain joins TRBV5-1 and TRBJ2-2; tentatively, D is TRBD1 (7 bases). Germline V lookup: CDR1 SGHRS, CDR2 YFSETQ. Trimming shortened V by 5 bases and J by 7 bases, and 15 bases separated the two germline ends. The CDR3 has 14 residues. The CDR3 DNA is TGCGCCAGCAGTAGCAGGGGGGTCGACGGGGAGCTGTTTTTT. Protein: CASSSRGVDGELFF. Full variable domain (remainder filled in from reference TRBV5-1 and TRBJ2-2): KAGVTQTPRYLIKTRGQQVTLSCSPISGHRSVSWYQQTPGQGLQFLFEYFSETQRNKGNFPGRFSGRQFSNSRSEMNVSTLELGDSALYLCASSSRGVDGELFFGEGSRLTVL.

V usage is TRBV29-1 and J usage is TRBJ2-1, with 8 bases aligning to TRBD1. CDR3 size: 12 residues. The V segment lost 7 bases and the J segment 6 bases; nucleotides outside the gene matches: 5. Germline V gene sequence: CDR1 SQVTM, CDR2 ANQGSEA. Here the CDR3 DNA reads TGCAGCGCTATGACAGGGGTCAATGAGCAGTTCTTC. It encodes CSAMTGVNEQFF.

This clone was seen a single time. This sequence joins TRBV19 and TRBJ1-1; TRBD1 might be the D (5 bases). V lost 9 bases and J lost 1, with 15 bases in between. The germline gives CDR1 LNHDA, CDR2 SQIVND (reference sequence). This CDR3 has 14 amino acids. The CDR3 bases are TGTGCCAGCAATCAGGGTTTTTGGAACACTGAAGCTTTCTTT. It yields the protein CASNQGFWNTEAFF.

This clone was detected a few times. The chain joins TRBV5-1 to TRBJ1-1, with 8 bases identical to TRBD1. The CDR3 consists of 12 residues. Per the germline V gene, CDR1 is SGHRS and CDR2 is YFSETQ. V dropped 4 bases and J dropped 12; count of bases not matched to a gene: 8. CDR3 bases: TGCGCCAGCAGCCCAGAGACAGGGGAATCTTTCTTT. Amino acid sequence: CASSPETGESFF.

This rearrangement joins TRBV4-3 to TRBJ2-1; 8 bases line up with TRBD1. Trimming removed 0 bases from V and 4 bases from J; junction bases left unmatched: 2. This CDR3 is built from 15 residues. Germline V gene sequence: CDR1 LGHNA, CDR2 YSLEER. The CDR3 loop is CASSQEGQAYNEQFF. In nucleotides, the CDR3 is TGCGCCAGCAGCCAAGAGGGACAGGCGTACAATGAGCAGTTCTTC.

The rearrangement uses TRBV4-1 and TRBJ1-1; the D gene is possibly TRBD1 (6 bases). The V and J ends lost 0 bases and 0 bases respectively, with 8 bases between them. Per germline, CDR1 MGHRA and CDR2 YSYEKL. The CDR3 has 15 amino acids. The CDR3 loop reads CASSQENRVNTEAFF. The CDR3 DNA sequence: TGCGCCAGCAGCCAAGAGAACAGGGTGAACACTGAAGCTTTCTTT.

The V gene is TRBV18, the J gene TRBJ1-5, with D unresolved. Per the germline V gene, CDR1 is KGHSH and CDR2 is LQKENI. The CDR3 spans 15 residues. Trimming stripped 3 bases from V and 4 bases from J, with 13 bases between. CDR3 sequence reads: CASSPNAMQNQPQHF. As DNA, the CDR3 is TGTGCCAGCTCACCGAACGCCATGCAGAATCAGCCCCAGCATTTT.